This T cell receptor beta chain was observed in a study of cytomegalovirus exposure and HLA in healthy donors. Study context: A subsequent analysis stated that the 120 or so validation repertoires were run on the same platform as the roughly 670 first-cohort repertoires.

The donors were part of the validation cohort of some 120 subjects. That cohort was separate from the first cohort, which comprised 550 to 750 subjects. Details on this clone: Its antigen is not identified.

Notes on the study in general: The listing of 160 or so TCR beta chains classed them as cytomegalovirus-associated.

The CDR3 consists of 14 residues. V was clipped by 6 bases and J by 7 bases; unmatched bases: 8. Germline V gives CDR1 SGHDT, CDR2 YYEEEE. Some clones are missing from TCRdb's copy, which holds only in-frame ones; the method was immunoSEQ multiplex PCR. The data hold around 150,000 clones, with approximately 90% observed a single time. This chain links TRBV5-6 with TRBJ1-4; TRBD1 agrees at 8 bases. This receptor was identified in a man in his late teens or twenties in good health and CMV-seronegative. Sequencing was performed on PBMCs. In nucleotides, the CDR3 is TGTGCCAGCAAAATAGACAGGGGATCTGAAAAACTGTTTTTT. It yields the protein CASKIDRGSEKLFF.